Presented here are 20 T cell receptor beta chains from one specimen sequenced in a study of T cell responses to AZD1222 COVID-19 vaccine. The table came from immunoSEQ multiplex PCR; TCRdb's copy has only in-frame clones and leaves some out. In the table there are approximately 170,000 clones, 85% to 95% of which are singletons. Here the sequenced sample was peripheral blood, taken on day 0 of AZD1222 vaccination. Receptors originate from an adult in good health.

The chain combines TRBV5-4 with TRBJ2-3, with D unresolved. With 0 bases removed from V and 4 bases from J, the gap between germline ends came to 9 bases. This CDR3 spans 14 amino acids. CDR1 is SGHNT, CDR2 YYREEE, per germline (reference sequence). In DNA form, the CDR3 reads TGTGCCAGCAGCTTGGTCCAGGAAGCAGATACGCAGTATTTT. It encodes CASSLVQEADTQYF.

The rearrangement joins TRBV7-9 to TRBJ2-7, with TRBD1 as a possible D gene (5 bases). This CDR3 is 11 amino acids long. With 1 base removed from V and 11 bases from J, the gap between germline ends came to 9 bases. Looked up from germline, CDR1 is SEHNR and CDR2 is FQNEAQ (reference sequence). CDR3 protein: CASSLVDREYF. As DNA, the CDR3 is TGTGCCAGCAGCTTAGTAGACAGAGAGTACTTC.

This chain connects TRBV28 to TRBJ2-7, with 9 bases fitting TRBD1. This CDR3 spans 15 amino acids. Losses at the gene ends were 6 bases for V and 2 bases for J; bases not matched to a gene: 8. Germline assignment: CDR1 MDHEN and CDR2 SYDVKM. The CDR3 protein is CASRVGTGRTYEQYF. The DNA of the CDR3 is TGTGCCAGCAGAGTCGGGACAGGGAGGACCTACGAGCAGTACTTC.

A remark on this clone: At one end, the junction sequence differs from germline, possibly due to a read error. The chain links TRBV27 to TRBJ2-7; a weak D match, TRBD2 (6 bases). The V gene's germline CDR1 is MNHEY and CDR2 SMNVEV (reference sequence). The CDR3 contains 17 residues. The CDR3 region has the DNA TGTGCCAGCAGTCTATCCCACAAAGCGGGTCCTACCTACGAGCAGTACTTC. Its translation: CASSLSHKAGPTYEQYF.

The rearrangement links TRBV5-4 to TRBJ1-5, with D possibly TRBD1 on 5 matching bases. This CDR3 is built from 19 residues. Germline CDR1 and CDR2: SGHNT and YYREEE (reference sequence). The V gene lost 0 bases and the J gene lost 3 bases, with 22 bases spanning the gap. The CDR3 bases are TGTGCCAGCAGCTTGGCCGGGGGACGCCCGAGGGGCATCAATCAGCCCCAGCATTTT. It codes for CASSLAGGRPRGINQPQHF. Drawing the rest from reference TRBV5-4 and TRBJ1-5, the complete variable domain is ETGVTQSPTHLIKTRGQQVTLRCSSQSGHNTVSWYQQALGQGPQFIFQYYREEENGRGNFPPRFSGLQFPNYSSELNVNALELDDSALYLCASSLAGGRPRGINQPQHFGDGTRLSIL.

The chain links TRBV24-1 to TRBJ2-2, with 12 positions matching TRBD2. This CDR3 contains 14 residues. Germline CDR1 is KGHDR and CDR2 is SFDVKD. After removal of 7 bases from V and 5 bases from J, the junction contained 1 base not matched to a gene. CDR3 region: CATRGTSGTGELFF. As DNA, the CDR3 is TGTGCCACCAGGGGGACTAGCGGGACCGGGGAGCTGTTTTTT.

In DNA form, the CDR3 reads TGTGCCAGCAGTTTGATAACGGGAGGCTTCTACACCTTC. It codes for CASSLITGGFYTF. V and J are TRBV27 and TRBJ1-2; D is undetermined. CDR1 MNHEY and CDR2 SMNVEV come from the germline V gene (reference sequence). CDR3 length equals 13 residues. Trimming stripped 3 bases from V and 10 bases from J, with 15 bases between.

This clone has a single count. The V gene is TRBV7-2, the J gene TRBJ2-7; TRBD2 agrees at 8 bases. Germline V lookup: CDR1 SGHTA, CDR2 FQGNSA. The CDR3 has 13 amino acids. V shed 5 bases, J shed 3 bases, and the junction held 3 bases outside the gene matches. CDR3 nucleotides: TGTGCCAGCAGCCACACTAGCGGCTACGAGCAGTACTTC. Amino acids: CASSHTSGYEQYF. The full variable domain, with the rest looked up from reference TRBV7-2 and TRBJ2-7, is GAGVSQSPSNKVTEKGKDVELRCDPISGHTALYWYRQSLGQGLEFLIYFQGNSAPDKSGLPSDRFSAERTGGSVSTLTIQRTQQEDSAVYLCASSHTSGYEQYFGPGTRLTVT.

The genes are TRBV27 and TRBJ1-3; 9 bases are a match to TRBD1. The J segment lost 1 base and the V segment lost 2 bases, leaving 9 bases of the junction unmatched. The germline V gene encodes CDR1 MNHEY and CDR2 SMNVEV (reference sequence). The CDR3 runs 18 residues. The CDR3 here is CASSLTPGDRASGNTIYF. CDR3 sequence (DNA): TGTGCCAGCAGTTTAACCCCAGGGGACAGGGCGTCTGGAAACACCATATATTTT.

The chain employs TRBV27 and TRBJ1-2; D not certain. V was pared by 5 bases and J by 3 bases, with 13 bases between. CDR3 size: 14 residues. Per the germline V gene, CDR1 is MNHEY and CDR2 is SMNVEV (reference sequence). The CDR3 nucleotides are TGTGCCAGCAGTCCCCGTTTCACGGACTATGGCTACACCTTC. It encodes CASSPRFTDYGYTF.

The CDR3 region is CASSLSGSQNEQYF. The CDR3 coding sequence is TGTGCCAGCAGTTTATCTGGGAGTCAAAACGAGCAGTACTTC. The rearrangement joins TRBV28 to TRBJ2-7; a possible D gene is TRBD2 (5 bases). CDR3 length: 14 amino acids. From germline, CDR1 is MDHEN and CDR2 SYDVKM. Trimming took off 1 base at V and 5 bases at J, with 12 bases between the two ends.

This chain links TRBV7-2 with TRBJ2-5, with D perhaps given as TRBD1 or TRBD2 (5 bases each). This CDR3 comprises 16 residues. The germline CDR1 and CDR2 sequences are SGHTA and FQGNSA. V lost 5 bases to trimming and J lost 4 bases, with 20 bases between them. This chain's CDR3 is CASSAPAGPDTETQYF. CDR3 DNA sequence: TGTGCCAGCAGCGCCCCCGCGGGCCCGGACACAGAGACCCAGTACTTC.

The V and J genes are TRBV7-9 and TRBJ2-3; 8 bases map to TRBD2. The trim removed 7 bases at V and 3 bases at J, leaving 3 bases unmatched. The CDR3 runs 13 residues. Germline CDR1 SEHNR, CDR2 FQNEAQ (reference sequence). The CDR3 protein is CASTSGGTDTQYF. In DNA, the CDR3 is TGTGCCAGCACTTCGGGGGGGACAGATACGCAGTATTTT.

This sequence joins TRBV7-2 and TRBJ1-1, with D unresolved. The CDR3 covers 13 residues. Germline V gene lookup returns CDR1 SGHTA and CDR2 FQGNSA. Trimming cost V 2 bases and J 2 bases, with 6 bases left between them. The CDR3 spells CASSLWANTEAFF. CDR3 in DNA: TGTGCCAGCAGCTTATGGGCCAACACTGAAGCTTTCTTT.

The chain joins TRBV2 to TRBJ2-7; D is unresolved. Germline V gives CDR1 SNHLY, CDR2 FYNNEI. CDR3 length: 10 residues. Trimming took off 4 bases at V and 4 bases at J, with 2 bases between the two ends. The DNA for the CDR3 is TGTGCCAGCAGTGGGTACGAGCAGTACTTC. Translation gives CASSGYEQYF.

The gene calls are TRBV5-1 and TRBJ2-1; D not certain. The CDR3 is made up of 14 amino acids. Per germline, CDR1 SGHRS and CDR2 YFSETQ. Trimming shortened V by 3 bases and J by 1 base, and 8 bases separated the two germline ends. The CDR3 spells CASSSGRSYNEQFF. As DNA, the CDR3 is TGCGCCAGCAGCTCGGGTAGGTCCTACAATGAGCAGTTCTTC.

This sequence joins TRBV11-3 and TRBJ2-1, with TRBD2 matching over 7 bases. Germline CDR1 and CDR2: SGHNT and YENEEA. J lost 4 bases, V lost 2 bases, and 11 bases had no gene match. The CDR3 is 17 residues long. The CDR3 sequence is CASSLRGGGRTYNEQFF. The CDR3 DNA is TGTGCCAGCAGCTTAAGGGGCGGGGGAAGGACATACAATGAGCAGTTCTTC.

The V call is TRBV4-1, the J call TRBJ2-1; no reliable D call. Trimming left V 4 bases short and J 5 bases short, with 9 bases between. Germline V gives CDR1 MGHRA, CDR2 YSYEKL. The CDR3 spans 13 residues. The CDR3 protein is CASSPRSNNEQFF. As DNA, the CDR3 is TGCGCCAGCAGCCCACGGAGCAACAATGAGCAGTTCTTC.

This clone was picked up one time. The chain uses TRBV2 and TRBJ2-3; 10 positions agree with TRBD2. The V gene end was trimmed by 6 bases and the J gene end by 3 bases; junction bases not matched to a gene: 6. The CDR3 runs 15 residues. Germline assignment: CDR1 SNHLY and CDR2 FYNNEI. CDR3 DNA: TGTGCCAGCAGGAAGACTAGCGGGCGGACAGATACGCAGTATTTT. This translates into CASRKTSGRTDTQYF. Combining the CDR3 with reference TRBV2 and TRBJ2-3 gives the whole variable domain EPEVTQTPSHQVTQMGQEVILRCVPISNHLYFYWYRQILGQKVEFLVSFYNNEISEKSEIFDDQFSVERPDGSNFTLKIRSTKLEDSAMYFCASRKTSGRTDTQYFGPGTRLTVL.

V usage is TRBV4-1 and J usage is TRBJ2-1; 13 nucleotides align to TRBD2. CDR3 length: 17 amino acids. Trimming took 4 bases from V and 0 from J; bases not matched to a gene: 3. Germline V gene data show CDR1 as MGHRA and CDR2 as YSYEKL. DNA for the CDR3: TGCGCCAGCAGCCGCCGACTAGCGGGAGGCTCCTACAATGAGCAGTTCTTC. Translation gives CASSRRLAGGSYNEQFF.